A selection of T cell receptor beta chains follows, all from one sample in a study of early T cells in non-severe SARS-CoV-2 infection. In TCRdb, the 5' RACE reads were re-called with MiXCR into one record per CDR3 protein. The sample yields about 58,000 distinct CDR3 sequences, 12% seen once. The sequenced sample consisted of whole blood. These receptors were collected from an adult who was a healthcare worker with PCR-confirmed SARS-CoV-2 infection or an uninfected control (not recorded which). The CDR3 runs from the conserved cysteine through the conserved F or W. A D gene is named only where the DNA matches it firmly. Not every row has a clone size; where given, it reads once, few, many or a size class.

abundance	v_gene	j_gene	d_gene	CDR3aa	CDR3nt
-	TRBV29-1	TRBJ2-5	-	CSVEGGKTQYF	TGCAGCGTTGAGGGTGGGAAGACCCAGTACTTC
-	TRBV29-1	TRBJ1-1	-	CSVAGGEGSEAFF	TGCAGCGTGGCCGGGGGCGAGGGGTCTGAAGCTTTCTTT
many	TRBV6-5	TRBJ1-1	TRBD1	CASSYSGGQGAEAFF	TGTGCCAGCAGTTACTCTGGGGGACAGGGGGCCGAAGCTTTCTTT
few	TRBV7-9	TRBJ2-7	TRBD1	CASSPRTGGYEQYF	TGTGCCAGCAGTCCTCGGACAGGGGGGTACGAGCAGTACTTC
-	TRBV3-1	TRBJ2-1	-	CASSQDGTFHGEQFF	TGTGCCAGCAGCCAAGATGGTACCTTCCATGGTGAGCAGTTCTTC
-	TRBV15	TRBJ2-7	-	CATSKIPTSEQYF	TGTGCCACCAGTAAGATCCCCACGAGTGAGCAGTACTTC
few	TRBV29-1	TRBJ2-1	TRBD2	CSVIRTSGVYNEQFF	TGCAGCGTCATCCGGACTAGCGGGGTATACAATGAGCAGTTCTTC
many	TRBV12-3/TRBV12-4	TRBJ2-1	TRBD2	CASSVTSGSNEQFF	TGTGCCAGCAGCGTGACTAGCGGGAGCAATGAGCAGTTCTTC
many	TRBV25-1	TRBJ2-7	-	CASSEYPRGRSYEQYF	TGTGCCAGCAGTGAATACCCCCGGGGGCGAAGCTACGAGCAGTACTTC
many	TRBV20-1	TRBJ2-1	TRBD1	CSAQGAEQFF	TGCAGTGCTCAGGGGGCTGAGCAGTTCTTC
medium-sized	TRBV29-1	TRBJ2-3	TRBD1	CSAGTGSTDTQYF	TGCAGCGCGGGGACAGGGAGCACAGATACGCAGTATTTT
many	TRBV27	TRBJ2-7	TRBD2	CASSLSAAGGYEQYF	TGTGCCAGCAGTTTATCCGCGGCGGGAGGCTACGAGCAGTACTTC
many	TRBV19	TRBJ2-2	TRBD1	CASSIEGTVTGELFF	TGTGCCAGTAGTATAGAGGGGACAGTCACCGGGGAGCTGTTTTTT
few	TRBV7-3	TRBJ2-1	TRBD2	CASSLNREGRANEQFF	TGTGCCAGCAGCTTAAACCGGGAGGGCCGGGCCAATGAGCAGTTCTTC
many	TRBV5-1	TRBJ2-1	-	CASSPGQGASGYNEQFF	TGCGCCAGCAGCCCCGGCCAGGGGGCTAGCGGATACAATGAGCAGTTCTTC
-	TRBV7-2	TRBJ2-7	-	CASSFRTAGYEQYF	TGTGCCAGCAGCTTTCGGACTGCCGGCTACGAGCAGTACTTC
few	TRBV10-2	TRBJ2-1	-	CASRDRLILGSYNEQFF	TGCGCCAGCAGGGACAGACTTATCCTCGGCTCCTACAATGAGCAGTTCTTC
few	TRBV25-1	TRBJ1-6	-	CASSDPGPNNSPLHF	TGTGCCAGCAGTGATCCTGGGCCAAATAATTCACCCCTCCACTTT
few	TRBV5-1	TRBJ1-3	-	CASSLWPASGNTIYF	TGCGCCAGCAGCTTGTGGCCAGCCTCTGGAAACACCATATATTTT
many	TRBV28	TRBJ2-3	-	CASSLDLYTDTQYF	TGTGCCAGCAGCCTGGACTTATACACAGATACGCAGTATTTT
many	TRBV5-1	TRBJ2-1	-	CASSSVEDYNEQFF	TGCGCCAGCAGCTCGGTCGAGGACTACAATGAGCAGTTCTTC
-	TRBV12-3/TRBV12-4	TRBJ2-3	-	CASNIEAGGTDTQYF	TGTGCCAGCAACATAGAGGCTGGGGGCACAGATACGCAGTATTTT
few	TRBV6-5	TRBJ2-3	-	CASSKGSRTSTDTQYF	TGTGCCAGCAGCAAAGGAAGCAGAACTAGCACAGATACGCAGTATTTT
many	TRBV5-1	TRBJ1-3	-	CASSLGPGNTIYF	TGCGCCAGCAGCTTGGGGCCCGGAAACACCATATATTTT
few	TRBV5-4	TRBJ1-1	-	CASSLDQNTEAFF	TGTGCCAGCAGCTTGGATCAGAACACTGAAGCTTTCTTT
-	TRBV7-9	TRBJ2-5	-	CASSSGGDGKVQYF	TGTGCCAGCAGTTCCGGCGGGGACGGGAAGGTCCAGTACTTC
many	TRBV9	TRBJ2-7	TRBD2	CASSAGLAEAYEQYF	TGTGCCAGCAGCGCGGGACTAGCGGAGGCCTACGAGCAGTACTTC
medium-sized	TRBV27	TRBJ2-1	-	CASTEVAGSYNEQFF	TGTGCCAGCACCGAGGTGGCAGGTTCCTACAATGAGCAGTTCTTC
-	TRBV28	TRBJ2-3	TRBD1	CASGDRVPDTQYF	TGTGCCAGCGGGGACAGGGTTCCAGATACGCAGTATTTT
many	TRBV28	TRBJ2-7	TRBD1	CASSSPTGISYEQYF	TGTGCCAGCAGTTCACCGACAGGGATCTCCTACGAGCAGTACTTC
few	TRBV30	TRBJ2-2	TRBD1	CAWSFYRGSDTGELFF	TGTGCCTGGAGTTTTTACAGGGGGTCGGACACCGGGGAGCTGTTTTTT
many	TRBV7-6	TRBJ1-3	-	CASSLGQPRSGNTIYF	TGTGCCAGCAGCTTAGGACAGCCCCGCTCTGGAAACACCATATATTTT
-	TRBV29-1	TRBJ2-7	-	CSVETAYEQYF	TGCAGCGTCGAGACAGCCTACGAGCAGTACTTC
-	TRBV20-1	TRBJ2-3	TRBD2	CSARTTSGITTDTQYF	TGCAGTGCTCGAACGACTAGCGGGATTACCACAGATACGCAGTATTTT
few	TRBV29-1	TRBJ2-7	-	CSVTTSTGNEQYF	TGCAGCGTGACCACTTCCACAGGGAACGAGCAGTACTTC
-	TRBV7-2	TRBJ2-7	TRBD2	CASSFTSGAYEQYF	TGTGCCAGCAGTTTTACTAGCGGGGCCTACGAGCAGTACTTC
many	TRBV29-1	TRBJ2-5	TRBD2	CSAPRLAGDQETQYF	TGCAGCGCGCCCCGACTAGCGGGGGACCAAGAGACCCAGTACTTC
many	TRBV2	TRBJ2-1	-	CASSNHEQFF	TGTGCCAGCAGTAATCATGAGCAGTTCTTC
few	TRBV13	TRBJ2-2	-	CASSFWGANTGELFF	TGTGCCAGCAGCTTCTGGGGGGCTAACACCGGGGAGCTGTTTTTT
-	TRBV19	TRBJ2-1	TRBD1	CASSGQGNNEQFF	TGTGCCAGTAGTGGACAGGGGAACAATGAGCAGTTCTTC
many	TRBV30	TRBJ2-1	-	CAWSGDSGVYNEQFF	TGTGCCTGGAGTGGAGACAGCGGTGTATACAATGAGCAGTTCTTC
-	TRBV4-1	TRBJ2-6	TRBD1	CASSQDLGQGDVSGANVLTF	TGCGCCAGCAGCCAAGATTTGGGACAGGGGGATGTTTCTGGGGCCAACGTCCTGACTTTC
medium-sized	TRBV20-1	TRBJ2-5	TRBD2	CSAQTDSGTSGPRGETQYF	TGCAGTGCTCAGACTGATTCCGGGACTAGCGGGCCCCGGGGAGAGACCCAGTACTTC